This TCR beta chain was obtained from a study of cytomegalovirus exposure and HLA in healthy donors. TCRdb keeps only in-frame clones here, not all; method: immunoSEQ multiplex PCR. The sample consists of about 130,000 clones, 85% to 95% of them appearing once. Findings and caveats of the study: The study listed 150 to 200 cytomegalovirus-associated TCR beta chains.

As to this clone: Its matching antigen is unknown.

Germline V gives CDR1 MDHEN, CDR2 SYDVKM. V shed 7 bases and J shed 3 bases, with 8 bases lying between them. The CDR3 spans 12 residues. The receptor was derived from a young woman in good health and CMV-seronegative. Sequences were obtained from PBMCs. This chain connects TRBV28 to TRBJ2-3; D is uncertain. CDR3 protein: CASTKRTDTQYF. The CDR3 DNA reads TGTGCCAGCACAAAACGGACAGATACGCAGTATTTT.